This T cell receptor (beta chain) was identified in a study of T-cell reconstitution after alpha-beta-depleted transplantation in children. Study-wide points: Newly produced T cells mostly accounted for T-cell counts and diversity one year post-transplant.

This clonotype was seen a handful of times. What it recognizes is unknown. The library targeted TCRbeta and was prepared with unique molecular identifiers. TCRdb reanalysed the PCR reads using MiXCR and keeps one entry per CDR3 protein. The sample includes tens of thousands of distinct CDR3 sequences, 15% to 20% of them seen just once. Sequenced here: PBMCs, mostly from graft donor cells, sampled 360 days after TCRalphabeta/CD19-depleted stem cell transplant. The clonotype originates from a male patient between 2 and 10 years old who had a stem cell transplant for acute lymphoblastic leukemia, so the T cells may come from the graft donor.

CDR3 sequence: CASRFDRVSYNEQFF. In nucleotides, the CDR3 is TGTGCCAGCAGGTTCGACAGGGTGTCGTACAATGAGCAGTTCTTC. The genes are TRBV12-3 or TRBV12-4 and TRBJ2-1, with 7 positions matching TRBD1. V lost 6 bases, J lost 4 bases, and 9 bases stayed unmatched. The CDR3 totals 15 residues.